This T cell receptor (beta chain) was sequenced in a study of blood T cells in healthy people across ages. Whole-study results and caveats: Older age coincided with a roughly linear decline in TCR beta diversity per million T cells.

Sample-barcoded 5' priming and a J-beta primer mix drove a second PCR of about 6 to 11 cycles. Every single cDNA molecule received a tag from a template-switch adaptor with 12 random nucleotides. Each CDR3 protein gets one entry after TCRdb re-called the 5' RACE reads with MiXCR. The table has roughly 500,000 distinct CDR3 sequences, about 25% seen once; the top ten hold approximately 17%. Germline V gene lookup returns CDR1 MNHEY and CDR2 SVGEGT. The CDR3 spans 11 residues. V gave up 3 bases and J gave up 5 bases, with 4 bases separating them. In this sample, this clonotype turned up many times. Its target is unknown.

The sequence was obtained from a woman aged 70-85 years in good health. Sequencing was carried out using blood. The chain joins TRBV6-2 or TRBV6-3 to TRBJ2-5; no firm D call. The CDR3 protein is CASSYLETQYF. In DNA, the CDR3 is TGTGCCAGCAGTTATCTGGAGACCCAGTACTTC.